This T cell receptor beta chain was captured in a study of cytomegalovirus exposure and HLA in healthy donors. At the level of the study: The 100 to 150 validation repertoires, a later analysis reported, used the same platform as the roughly 660 repertoires from the first cohort.

Clones were read by immunoSEQ multiplex PCR, and TCRdb kept only the in-frame ones, dropping some. The table has about 200,000 clones, about 82% seen once. Whole-study results and caveats: There were three CMV-associated chains whose specificity for CMV antigens was confirmed in vitro. Most TCR sequences proved rare, with some public TCRs found in many donors. Researchers counted 180 or so TCR beta chains as cytomegalovirus-associated.

CDR3 length: 16 residues. Looked up from germline, CDR1 is SGHNT and CDR2 is YENEEA. The ends lost 1 base at V and 6 bases at J; junction bases unmatched: 7. On this clone: Its antigen remains unknown.

This receptor was taken from a woman aged 18-29 years in good health and CMV-seronegative. The V call is TRBV11-3, the J call TRBJ2-1; 9 bases agree with TRBD2. Sequenced sample: PBMCs. CDR3 in amino acids: CASSLVLAGESNEQFF. CDR3 in DNA: TGTGCCAGCAGCTTAGTTTTAGCGGGAGAGTCCAATGAGCAGTTCTTC.